The next 6 T cell receptor beta chains were all read from a single sample in a study of shared clonotypes between healthy human individuals. Profiling relied on immunoSEQ multiplex PCR, and the TCRdb table lists in-frame clones only, not all of them. The sample yields about a million clones, roughly 80% seen once. Sequencing was done on a sample of memory CD4+ T cells from PBMCs. Stated subset: CD45RA-negative fraction. The source is a man between 18 and 29 years old in good health. Some clones in this sample may be carry-over from other donors' samples.

V gene TRBV2 combines with J gene TRBJ2-7, with 8 bases that match TRBD1. Germline-derived CDR1 and CDR2 are SNHLY and FYNNEI. This CDR3 region has 13 residues. With 10 bases clipped from V and 5 bases from J, the junction kept 10 bases outside the gene matches. The CDR3 nucleotides read TGTGCCACGAATACAGGGGGGAAGCACGAGCAGTACTTC. Protein: CATNTGGKHEQYF.

J is TRBJ2-3 and V is TRBV6-6; D is possibly TRBD2 (5 bases). Germline assignment: CDR1 MNHNY and CDR2 SVGAGI (reference sequence). This CDR3 region has 13 residues. V lost 6 bases and J 8 bases, leaving 15 bases between the germline ends. The DNA for the CDR3 is TGTGCCAGCAGACTGGACTTCCTGGGTACGCAGTATTTT. This codes for CASRLDFLGTQYF.

This clone was seen only once. The chain employs TRBV5-5 and TRBJ1-2; D call uncertain. There are 14 residues in the CDR3. Germline V CDR1 and CDR2: SGHKS, YYEKEE (reference sequence). V was trimmed by 4 bases and J by 8 bases, leaving 18 bases between them. In DNA form, the CDR3 reads TGTGCCAGCAGCCCGTTAGACCCGGTGCGAGGCTACACCTTC. Amino acid sequence: CASSPLDPVRGYTF.

Notes on this clone: This same CDR3 is encoded by further DNA sequences in the sample. This chain links TRBV18 with TRBJ1-5; D is uncertain. Trimming left V 1 base short and J 0 bases short, with 4 bases between. Per the germline V gene, CDR1 is KGHSH and CDR2 is LQKENI. The CDR3 is 14 amino acids. CDR3 region: CASSPQNSNQPQHF. In DNA form, the CDR3 reads TGTGCCAGCTCACCACAGAATAGCAATCAGCCCCAGCATTTT.

The table lists this clone with a few counts. The V and J genes are TRBV5-1 and TRBJ1-1; tentatively, D is TRBD1 (5 bases). The CDR3 runs to 17 residues. V was pared by 0 bases and J by 1 base, with 16 bases between. Germline loops: CDR1 SGHRS, CDR2 YFSETQ. CDR3: CASSLALGVLTNTEAFF. The CDR3 bases are TGCGCCAGCAGCTTGGCTTTAGGGGTCTTGACGAACACTGAAGCTTTCTTT.

The V call is TRBV11-2, the J call TRBJ1-5; D uncertain. V shed 3 bases and J shed 3 bases, with 6 bases lying between them. Germline-derived CDR1 and CDR2 are SGHAT and FQNNGV. The CDR3 totals 13 residues. This chain's CDR3 is CASSFGTNQPQHF. CDR3 in DNA: TGTGCCAGCAGCTTCGGAACCAATCAGCCCCAGCATTTT.